One T cell receptor (beta chain) is described in this entry. The CDR3 consists of 14 residues. V gave up 2 bases and J gave up 4 bases; unmatched junction bases: 2. Germline V gives CDR1 MNHEY, CDR2 SVGEGT. Followed longitudinally, the Seattle patients had been enrolled during active infection. Some clones are missing from TCRdb's copy, which holds only in-frame ones; the method was immunoSEQ multiplex PCR. The table shows 380,000 or so clones, with around nine tenths occurring only once. The data stem from a study of blood T cell repertoires in COVID-19. Study-wide context: Nucleic acid was either cDNA or gDNA, and it came from T cells, B-cell-depleted T cells, or PBMCs.

The J gene is TRBJ1-5, the V gene TRBV6-2 or TRBV6-3; 7 bases agree with TRBD1. The source of this sequence is a woman aged 60 to 75 with COVID-19, enrolled during active disease. The sequenced material came from peripheral blood. This chain's CDR3 is CASSYGRGNQPQHF. DNA of the CDR3: TGTGCCAGCAGTTACGGCAGGGGGAATCAGCCCCAGCATTTT.